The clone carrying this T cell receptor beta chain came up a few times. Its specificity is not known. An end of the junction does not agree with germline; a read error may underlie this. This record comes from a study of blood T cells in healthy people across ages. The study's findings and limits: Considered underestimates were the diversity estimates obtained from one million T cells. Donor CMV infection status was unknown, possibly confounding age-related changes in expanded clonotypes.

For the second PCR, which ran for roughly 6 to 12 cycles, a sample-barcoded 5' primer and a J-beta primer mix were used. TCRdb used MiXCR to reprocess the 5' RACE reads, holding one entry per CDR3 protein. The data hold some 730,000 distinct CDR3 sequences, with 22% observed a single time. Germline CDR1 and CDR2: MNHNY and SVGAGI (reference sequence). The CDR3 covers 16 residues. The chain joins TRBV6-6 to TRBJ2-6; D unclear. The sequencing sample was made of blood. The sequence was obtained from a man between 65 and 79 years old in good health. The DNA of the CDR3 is TGTGCCCGCAGCACTTTCGCTACCGGCGGGGCCAACGTCCTGACTTTC. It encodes CARSTFATGGANVLTF.